This T cell receptor (beta chain) was found in a study of identical twins. TCRdb re-called the 5' RACE reads through MiXCR, storing one row per CDR3 protein. The table shows 600,000 to 850,000 distinct CDR3 sequences, with roughly 18% occurring only once. Germline CDR1 DFQATT, CDR2 SNEGSKA (reference sequence). The CDR3 has 14 amino acids. Unmatched junction bases numbered 10, after V lost 5 bases and J lost 7 bases. These data were also reused for a study on T cells expressing NK-cell markers. That source adds: It was from sorted CD3+CD56+NKG2C+, CD3+CD56+NKG2C- and CD3+CD56-NKG2C+ T cells that TCR beta repertoires came.

The chain carries TRBV20-1 and TRBJ2-2; 7 bases agree with TRBD1. Sequenced: PBMCs. The clonotype originates from a woman between 18 and 29 years old in good health. The CDR3 nucleotides are TGCAGTGCTTCCCGGGACAGTCCTGGCGGGGAGCTGTTTTTT. This translates into CSASRDSPGGELFF.